This TCR beta chain was sequenced during a study of beta chain features in type 1 diabetes. Broader study findings: All four CD4+ subsets from Type 1 diabetes patients carried moderately but significantly shorter TCRB CDR3s. Patients' naive, central memory and regulatory TCRB repertoires appeared more alike than those of healthy donors.

Reverse transcription of all isolated RNA meant that expressed TCRB transcripts were sequenced. TCRdb's table, derived via immunoSEQ multiplex PCR, lists solely in-frame clones and lacks some. The data contain hundreds of thousands of clones, over 10% of them seen just once; the ten biggest clones take up around 0.0099%. About this clone itself: Its matching antigen is unknown.

With 6 bases clipped from V and 6 bases from J, the junction kept 11 bases outside the gene matches. The CDR3 loop spans 15 amino acids. Germline V gives CDR1 SGHAT, CDR2 FQNNGV. Purities over 95% were achieved in all sorted populations. The source of this sequence is a woman aged 18-29 years with type 1 diabetes. J is TRBJ2-7 and V is TRBV11-2, with 10 positions matching TRBD2. The material sequenced was naive CD4+ T cells from blood. In DNA form, the CDR3 reads TGTGCCAGCAGTCCCTCGGGGCTAGCGGGGGCCGAGCAGTACTTC. Encoded protein: CASSPSGLAGAEQYF.